Here is one T cell receptor beta chain with its context. This sample's time point: 2014-2015 season, 7 days after vaccination. In germline, CDR1 is SGHRS, CDR2 YFSETQ. V gave up 3 bases and J gave up 3 bases; unmatched junction bases: 9. The CDR3 has 17 amino acids. The data derive from a study of follicular helper T cells after annual influenza vaccination. Generated by immunoSEQ multiplex PCR, the TCRdb table keeps only in-frame clones and is missing some. Of several thousand clones in the sample, approximately 82% were seen once. The sample in question was CXCR5+ CD38- circulating T follicular helper cells from blood, obtained 7 days after influenza vaccination. Specified subset: circulating Tfh, non-naive CD4+CXCR5+PD-1+ (ICOS+CD38+ or ICOS-CD38-). The chain combines TRBV5-1 with TRBJ2-7; 13 bases agree with TRBD2. The sequence was collected from an adult who received the influenza vaccine. For the CDR3, the DNA is TGCGCCAGCAGCTCAAAACCCGGGACTAGCGGGGACTACGAGCAGTACTTC. Amino acids: CASSSKPGTSGDYEQYF.